A selection of T cell receptor beta chains follows, all from one sample in a study of T cell responses to AZD1222 COVID-19 vaccine. Only in-frame clones appear in the TCRdb table, and some are missing; sequencing was by immunoSEQ multiplex PCR. The table lists roughly 110,000 clones, 80% to 85% of them singletons. This specimen was peripheral blood, taken on day 0 of AZD1222 vaccination. The receptors shown here come from an adult in good health. CDR3s include the opening cysteine and the closing phenylalanine or tryptophan. The D gene is left open where the match is weak. Not all rows give a size; the values are once, few, many and, for expanded clones, a class.

>TRBV15|TRBD1|few|TRBJ1-3|15
CATSRQGALGNTIYF
TGTGCCACCAGCAGACAGGGGGCGCTTGGAAACACCATATATTTT
>TRBV27|-|few|TRBJ1-1|14
CASSETALNTEAFF
TGTGCCAGCAGCGAGACAGCCTTGAACACTGAAGCTTTCTTT
>TRBV5-1|TRBD1|-|TRBJ2-7|15
CASSPGTGGLYEQYF
TGCGCCAGCAGCCCCGGGACAGGGGGACTCTACGAGCAGTACTTC
>TRBV6-5|TRBD1|once|TRBJ2-5|15
CASSYGQGAMETQYF
TGTGCCAGCAGTTACGGGCAGGGGGCTATGGAGACCCAGTACTTC
>TRBV19|TRBD2|medium-sized|TRBJ2-2|15
CASSLTSGTLWELFF
TGTGCCAGTAGTCTGACTAGCGGTACCCTATGGGAGCTGTTTTTT
>TRBV6-5|-|-|TRBJ1-1|14
CASRRTEMNTEAFF
TGTGCCAGCAGGCGGACAGAGATGAACACTGAAGCTTTCTTT
>TRBV5-1|TRBD1|-|TRBJ1-2|14
CASRRTGGDYGYTF
TGCGCCAGCAGGAGGACAGGGGGCGACTATGGCTACACCTTC
>TRBV6-5|TRBD1|-|TRBJ2-6|14
CASRTGASPYVLTF
TGTGCCAGCAGGACAGGGGCTTCTCCGTACGTCCTGACTTTC
>TRBV7-8|TRBD2|-|TRBJ2-3|17
CASSLPEGLANTDTQYF
TGTGCCAGCAGCTTACCGGAGGGACTAGCAAACACAGATACGCAGTATTTT
>TRBV3-1/TRBV3-2|-|-|TRBJ2-7|13
CASSQESRESQYF
TGTGCCAGCAGCCAAGAATCCCGCGAGTCGCAGTACTTC
>TRBV4-1|TRBD1|many|TRBJ1-2|16
CASSQGGQGGDYGYTF
TGCGCCAGCAGCCAAGGGGGACAGGGCGGTGACTATGGCTACACCTTC
>TRBV2|-|-|TRBJ2-5|13
CASSEDSQETQYF
TGTGCCAGCAGTGAGGACAGTCAAGAGACCCAGTACTTC
>TRBV28|TRBD2|-|TRBJ2-3|14
CASRPGLAGETQYF
TGTGCCAGCAGGCCGGGACTAGCGGGAGAAACGCAGTATTTT
>TRBV5-8|-|once|TRBJ2-3|13
CASSFSGADTQYF
TGTGCCAGCAGCTTCTCGGGAGCAGATACGCAGTATTTT
>TRBV11-2|-|once|TRBJ2-4|15
CASTPSPRWGDIQYF
TGTGCCAGCACGCCCTCCCCTCGGTGGGGGGACATTCAGTACTTC
>TRBV6-5|-|-|TRBJ1-6|13
CASSYRSDSPLHF
TGTGCCAGCAGTTATAGGTCCGATTCACCCCTCCACTTT
>TRBV10-3|-|-|TRBJ1-2|13
CAISEHLPGGYTF
TGTGCCATCAGTGAGCACCTACCGGGTGGCTACACCTTC
>TRBV15|TRBD1|-|TRBJ2-5|14
CATSRDRDQETQYF
TGTGCCACCAGCAGGGACAGGGACCAAGAGACCCAGTACTTC
>TRBV5-6|-|once|TRBJ2-7|13
CASSRGSSYEQYF
TGTGCCAGCAGTCGGGGCTCTTCCTACGAGCAGTACTTC
>TRBV28|-|-|TRBJ1-4|11
CASSFLEKLFF
TGTGCCAGCAGTTTCCTGGAAAAACTGTTTTTT
>TRBV5-1|-|-|TRBJ1-2|14
CASSLGQEIYGYTF
TGCGCCAGCAGCTTGGGACAGGAGATCTATGGCTACACCTTC
>TRBV6-1|-|-|TRBJ2-3|13
CASSEHRTDTQYF
TGTGCCAGCAGTGAGCATAGGACAGACACGCAGTATTTT
>TRBV6-4|-|-|TRBJ1-1|16
CASSDSQGVGYTEAFF
TGTGCCAGCAGTGACTCTCAGGGTGTGGGGTACACTGAAGCTTTCTTT
>TRBV19|-|-|TRBJ2-7|14
CASSRDFGTYEQYF
TGTGCCAGTAGTCGGGACTTCGGGACCTACGAGCAGTACTTC
>TRBV7-9|-|once|TRBJ2-3|14
CASSRSGGTDTQYF
TGTGCCAGCAGCCGCTCGGGGGGCACAGATACGCAGTATTTT
>TRBV15|-|few|TRBJ2-7|13
CATSRDPSYEQYF
TGTGCCACCAGCAGGGACCCTTCCTACGAGCAGTACTTC
>TRBV12-5|TRBD1|-|TRBJ1-2|13
CASGLGTGYGYTF
TGTGCTAGTGGTTTGGGGACAGGGTATGGCTACACCTTC
>TRBV6-2/TRBV6-3|-|-|TRBJ2-7|17
CASSYSTYPGKSREQYF
TGTGCCAGCAGTTACTCGACGTACCCAGGGAAATCGCGCGAGCAGTACTTC
>TRBV28|-|-|TRBJ1-1|11
CASSPNTEAFF
TGTGCCAGCAGCCCAAACACTGAAGCTTTCTTT
>TRBV7-2|TRBD1|-|TRBJ1-2|17
CASSLPGQAAANYGYTF
TGTGCCAGCAGCTTACCGGGACAGGCCGCAGCTAACTATGGCTACACCTTC
>TRBV5-5|-|once|TRBJ1-1|12
CASSFQDTEAFF
TGTGCCAGCAGCTTTCAAGACACTGAAGCTTTCTTT
>TRBV5-4|-|-|TRBJ2-5|13
CASSLVGVGTQYF
TGTGCCAGCAGCTTGGTCGGGGTAGGGACCCAGTACTTC
>TRBV28|-|-|TRBJ1-6|14
CASSLSGIHSPLHF
TGTGCCAGCAGTTTATCAGGGATTCATTCACCCCTCCACTTT
>TRBV7-6|-|once|TRBJ1-1|16
CASSAGGRGVHTEAFF
TGTGCCAGCAGCGCTGGCGGAAGGGGGGTACACACTGAAGCTTTCTTT
>TRBV2|TRBD1|-|TRBJ2-1|15
CASRAGTGAGNEQFF
TGTGCCAGCAGGGCCGGGACAGGGGCCGGGAATGAGCAGTTCTTC
>TRBV5-1|-|-|TRBJ1-4|14
CASSLTPTNEKLFF
TGCGCCAGCAGCTTGACACCAACTAATGAAAAACTGTTTTTT
>TRBV27|-|-|TRBJ2-7|13
CASSFLNSYEQYF
TGTGCCAGCAGTTTTCTCAACTCCTACGAGCAGTACTTC
>TRBV5-6|-|-|TRBJ1-2|13
CASSLRGLDGYTF
TGTGCCAGCAGCTTGCGAGGGCTGGATGGCTACACCTTC
>TRBV9|-|-|TRBJ2-2|15
CASSGRQPETGELFF
TGTGCCAGCAGCGGTAGACAGCCGGAGACCGGGGAGCTGTTTTTT
>TRBV25-1|-|-|TRBJ2-4|14
CASSESRGENIQYF
TGTGCCAGCAGTGAAAGCAGGGGGGAAAACATTCAGTACTTC
>TRBV5-6|-|-|TRBJ2-7|14
CASSLLGEVREQYF
TGTGCCAGCAGCTTGCTGGGGGAGGTTCGCGAGCAGTACTTC
>TRBV6-5|TRBD1|once|TRBJ2-7|13
CAGGRDSLYEQYF
TGTGCCGGGGGCCGGGACAGCCTTTACGAGCAGTACTTC
>TRBV3-1/TRBV3-2|-|-|TRBJ1-1|12
CASSPLNTEAFF
TGTGCCAGCAGCCCCCTGAACACTGAAGCTTTCTTT
>TRBV19|TRBD1|-|TRBJ1-1|13
CASRGTVNTEAFF
TGTGCCAGTAGAGGGACAGTGAACACTGAAGCTTTCTTT
>TRBV9|-|-|TRBJ1-1|14
CASSSSTQNTEAFF
TGTGCCAGCAGCTCTTCGACACAGAACACTGAAGCTTTCTTT
>TRBV5-5|-|-|TRBJ2-1|15
CASSLYRDEYNEQFF
TGTGCCAGCAGCTTATACCGGGACGAGTACAATGAGCAGTTCTTC